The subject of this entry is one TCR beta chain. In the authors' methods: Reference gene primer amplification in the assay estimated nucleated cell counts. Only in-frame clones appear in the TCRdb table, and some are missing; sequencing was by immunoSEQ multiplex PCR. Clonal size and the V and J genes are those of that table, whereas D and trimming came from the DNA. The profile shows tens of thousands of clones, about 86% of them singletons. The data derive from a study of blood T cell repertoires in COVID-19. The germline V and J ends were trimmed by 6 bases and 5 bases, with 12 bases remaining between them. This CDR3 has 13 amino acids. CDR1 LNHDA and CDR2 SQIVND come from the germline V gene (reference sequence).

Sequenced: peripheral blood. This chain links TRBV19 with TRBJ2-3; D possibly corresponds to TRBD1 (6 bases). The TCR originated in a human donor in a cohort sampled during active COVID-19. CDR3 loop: CASRVGGRDTQYF. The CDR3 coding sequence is TGTGCCAGTAGGGTAGGGGGTAGAGATACGCAGTATTTT.